The entry that follows covers one TCR beta chain sequence. These data are taken from a study of T cell responses to AZD1222 COVID-19 vaccine. The V and J ends lost 6 bases and 10 bases respectively, with 12 bases between them. The germline V gene has CDR1 MNHEY and CDR2 SMNVEV (reference sequence). The CDR3 has 11 residues. Measured with immunoSEQ multiplex PCR; TCRdb has only the in-frame clones, and not every one. This repertoire shows tens of thousands of clones, over 75% found once; its top ten account for 30% to 35%. The sequencing here drew on peripheral blood, taken on day 0 of AZD1222 vaccination. The TCR was taken from an adult in good health. The chain links TRBV27 to TRBJ1-1, with D uncertain. The CDR3 nucleotides are TGTGCCAGCAGGGTGGGCTCTCGAGCTTTCTTT. It is translated as CASRVGSRAFF.